This record looks at one T cell receptor beta chain sequence and its context. Antigen: not known. These data originate in a study of cytomegalovirus exposure and HLA in healthy donors. Study-wide results and caveats: As a later analysis revealed, most CMV-associated TCR beta chains appeared HLA-restricted. TCR beta V- and J-gene trimming, according to a later analysis, was linked to a missense DCLRE1C variant.

The PCR had 60 Vbeta and 13 Jbeta primers. Produced via immunoSEQ multiplex PCR; TCRdb's table is partial and in-frame only. Found here are 200,000 or so clones, 76% of them singletons; the top ten hold about 0.63%. There are 17 residues in the CDR3. The germline V gene encodes CDR1 LNHDA and CDR2 SQIVND (reference sequence). J lost 6 bases, V lost 10 bases, and 19 bases had no gene match. Healthy people donating bone marrow made up the donors. Material for sequencing was PBMCs. The clonotype comes from a man younger than 35 in good health and CMV-seronegative. The J gene is TRBJ1-5, the V gene TRBV19, with 9 bases matching TRBD1. The CDR3: CATQGGTTGGRGQPQHF. CDR3 in DNA: TGTGCCACCCAAGGGGGGACAACAGGGGGCAGGGGTCAGCCCCAGCATTTT.